Each of the 24 T cell receptor beta chains below was sequenced from the same sample in a study of blood T cell repertoires in COVID-19. Clones were read by immunoSEQ multiplex PCR, and TCRdb kept only the in-frame ones, dropping some. The sample includes roughly 100,000 clones, about nine tenths of them seen just once. What was sequenced was peripheral blood. The receptor set was obtained from a woman aged 45-60 years with COVID-19, enrolled during active disease.

The V and J genes are TRBV7-2 and TRBJ2-1, with a possible D match to TRBD1 (6 bases). Germline V gene lookup returns CDR1 SGHTA and CDR2 FQGNSA. The CDR3 is 18 residues long. Trimming removed 5 bases at V and 7 bases at J, with 27 bases between. The CDR3 DNA follows: TGTGCCAGCAGCCTCGGGCAATACAGGGAAACAATCGCGAATGAGCAGTTCTTC. Translation gives CASSLGQYRETIANEQFF.

The CDR3 region has the DNA TGTGCCAGCAGCGTCGGCTTGACTAGCGGGAACACCGGGGAGCTGTTTTTT. It is translated as CASSVGLTSGNTGELFF. The chain uses TRBV9 and TRBJ2-2, with TRBD2 matching over 9 bases. V shed 2 bases, J shed 1 base, and the junction held 6 bases outside the gene matches. Germline V gene data show CDR1 as SGDLS and CDR2 as YYNGEE. This CDR3 has 17 residues.

The J gene is TRBJ2-1, the V gene TRBV5-1; TRBD2 matches 12 bases. CDR1 SGHRS and CDR2 YFSETQ come from the germline V gene. The junction had 7 bases not matched to a gene; V was cut back by 4 bases and J by 5 bases. The CDR3 has 16 amino acids. For the CDR3, the DNA is TGCGCCAGCAGCACTCCTAGCGGGGGGGCGGACAATGAGCAGTTCTTC. Protein product: CASSTPSGGADNEQFF.

The chain uses TRBV6-5 and TRBJ1-1; D perhaps matches TRBD1 (5 bases). V lost 4 bases to trimming and J lost 4 bases, with 13 bases between them. This CDR3 region has 14 residues. Germline CDR1 is MNHEY and CDR2 is SVGAGI. The CDR3 DNA is TGTGCCAGCAGTTCACAGGCCCCAAGCACTGAAGCTTTCTTT. It translates to CASSSQAPSTEAFF.

V gene TRBV6-5 combines with J gene TRBJ2-7, with 7 positions matching TRBD1. The CDR3 extends over 12 amino acids. V shed 6 bases and J 3 bases; nucleotides not matched to a gene: 2. The V gene's germline CDR1 is MNHEY and CDR2 SVGAGI. Here the CDR3 reads CASRRDSYEQYF. As DNA, the CDR3 is TGTGCCAGCAGACGGGACAGCTACGAGCAGTACTTC.

The rearrangement links TRBV5-1 to TRBJ1-2, with D hard to call. Trimming left V 1 base short and J 4 bases short, with 11 bases between. The CDR3 totals 14 residues. From germline, CDR1 is SGHRS and CDR2 YFSETQ. The CDR3 nucleotides are TGCGCCAGCAGCTTGACAGATTCAGGCTATGGCTACACCTTC. Protein product: CASSLTDSGYGYTF.

CDR3 in amino acids: CASDKGQFEKLFF. The CDR3 DNA is TGTGCCAGCGACAAAGGACAGTTTGAAAAACTGTTTTTT. J is TRBJ1-4 and V is TRBV7-9; D might be TRBD1 (6 bases). Germline-derived CDR1 and CDR2 are SEHNR and FQNEAQ (reference sequence). The V and J ends lost 8 bases and 7 bases respectively, with 14 bases between them. The CDR3 is 13 amino acids. The whole variable domain, remainder taken from reference TRBV7-9 and TRBJ1-4, is DTGVSQNPRHKITKRGQNVTFRCDPISEHNRLYWYRQTLGQGPEFLTYFQNEAQLEKSRLLSDRFSAERPKGSFSTLEIQRTEQGDSAMYLCASDKGQFEKLFFGSGTQLSVL.

This rearrangement joins TRBV3-1 (or the pseudogene TRBV3-2) to TRBJ2-7; D unclear. V was clipped by 1 base and J by 5 bases, with 6 bases between them. The CDR3 totals 12 residues. CDR1 is LGHDT and CDR2 is YNNKEL in the germline V gene (reference sequence). The DNA of the CDR3 is TGTGCCAGCAGCCAAGTAAAGCACGAGCAGTACTTC. Amino acid sequence: CASSQVKHEQYF.

This clone turned up a few times. The chain combines TRBV7-2 with TRBJ1-5, with 8 bases fitting TRBD1. CDR3 size: 15 residues. The J segment lost 6 bases and the V segment lost 5 bases, leaving 9 bases of the junction unmatched. Germline CDR1 is SGHTA and CDR2 is FQGNSA. This chain's CDR3 is CASSPGQGTSQPQHF. As DNA, the CDR3 is TGTGCCAGCAGCCCTGGACAGGGTACTTCTCAGCCCCAGCATTTT.

J is TRBJ2-3 and V is TRBV29-1; D might be TRBD2 (6 bases). Between the trimmed V and J ends, which lost 6 bases and 4 bases, there was a span of 14 bases. Germline-derived CDR1 and CDR2 are SQVTM and ANQGSEA. The CDR3 loop spans 13 amino acids. Here the CDR3 DNA reads TGCAGCGTCCAAATTAGCGGAGCAGATACGCAGTATTTT. Its protein is CSVQISGADTQYF.

The chain is built from TRBV19 and TRBJ2-7; perhaps TRBD1 as D (6 bases). Deletions cut 2 bases from V and 2 bases from J, with 13 bases between. CDR3 size: 15 residues. Germline V gene data show CDR1 as LNHDA and CDR2 as SQIVND (reference sequence). Here the CDR3 reads CASSIRQASAYEQYF. CDR3 sequence (DNA): TGTGCCAGTAGTATACGACAGGCCTCCGCCTACGAGCAGTACTTC. Combining the CDR3 with reference TRBV19 and TRBJ2-7 gives the whole variable domain DGGITQSPKYLFRKEGQNVTLSCEQNLNHDAMYWYRQDPGQGLRLIYYSQIVNDFQKGDIAEGYSVSREKKESFPLTVTSAQKNPTAFYLCASSIRQASAYEQYFGPGTRLTVT.

The V and J genes are TRBV7-9 and TRBJ1-2; 10 nucleotides agree with TRBD1. The CDR3 spans 15 residues. Germline V gene lookup returns CDR1 SEHNR and CDR2 FQNEAQ (reference sequence). The trim removed 4 bases at V and 7 bases at J, leaving 9 bases unmatched. The CDR3 region is CASSSTGTGDSGYTF. CDR3 in DNA: TGTGCCAGCAGCTCAACCGGGACAGGGGACAGTGGCTACACCTTC.

V and J are TRBV9 and TRBJ2-7, with 9 nucleotides matching TRBD1. This CDR3 spans 15 amino acids. Germline CDR1 reads SGDLS; CDR2 reads YYNGEE. V lost 4 bases to trimming and J lost 4 bases; unmatched junction nucleotides: 9. In nucleotides, the CDR3 is TGTGCCAGCAGCCTCGGACAGGGGAAAGGATACGAGCAGTACTTC. Translation gives CASSLGQGKGYEQYF.

Here the CDR3 reads CASSVGVQGYGTEAFF. Written as DNA, the CDR3 is TGTGCCAGCAGCGTAGGGGTCCAGGGCTACGGCACTGAAGCTTTCTTT. The chain uses TRBV9 and TRBJ1-1, with D possibly being TRBD1 (5 bases). From germline, CDR1 is SGDLS and CDR2 YYNGEE. With 0 bases removed from V and 4 bases from J, the gap between germline ends came to 16 bases. CDR3 size: 16 residues. Using reference TRBV9 and TRBJ1-1 for the parts outside the CDR3, the full variable domain is DSGVTQTPKHLITATGQRVTLRCSPRSGDLSVYWYQQSLDQGLQFLIQYYNGEERAKGNILERFSAQQFPDLHSELNLSSLELGDSALYFCASSVGVQGYGTEAFFGQGTRLTVV.

The J gene is TRBJ1-4, the V gene TRBV5-1; 7 bases align to TRBD1. The J segment lost 5 bases and the V segment lost 4 bases, leaving 11 bases of the junction unmatched. The CDR3 loop spans 16 amino acids. Germline V CDR1 and CDR2: SGHRS, YFSETQ. CDR3: CASSPTTTGSNEKLFF. CDR3 sequence (DNA): TGCGCCAGCAGCCCTACTACGACAGGGTCCAATGAAAAACTGTTTTTT.

The V and J genes are TRBV6-6 and TRBJ1-6; possible D gene TRBD1, 5 bases. The germline V and J ends were trimmed by 6 bases and 10 bases, with 16 bases remaining between them. Germline CDR1 is MNHNY and CDR2 is SVGAGI (reference sequence). The CDR3 is made up of 14 amino acids. The CDR3 nucleotides read TGTGCCAGCAGCCTCGGGGGGACGAGCTCACCCCTCCACTTT. Protein: CASSLGGTSSPLHF.

This clone showed up just once. The chain joins TRBV19 to TRBJ2-7, with a possible D match to TRBD1 (5 bases). The CDR3 spans 14 residues. Germline CDR1 and CDR2: LNHDA and SQIVND (reference sequence). Between the trimmed V and J ends, which lost 5 bases and 4 bases, there was a span of 15 bases. Written as DNA, the CDR3 is TGTGCCAGTAGTCCGCAGGGTCAACCTTACGAGCAGTACTTC. Translation: CASSPQGQPYEQYF.

The chain employs TRBV4-1 and TRBJ1-4, with a possible D match to TRBD1 (6 bases). V lost 0 bases and J lost 7, with 12 bases in between. Per the germline V gene, CDR1 is MGHRA and CDR2 is YSYEKL. The CDR3 consists of 15 residues. CDR3 amino acids: CASSQDTGRGEKLFF. DNA of the CDR3: TGCGCCAGCAGCCAAGATACAGGGAGGGGTGAAAAACTGTTTTTT.

The rearrangement uses TRBV4-1 and TRBJ2-3, with a weak D call TRBD2 (6 bases). V dropped 8 bases and J dropped 2 bases, with 11 bases sitting between them. Germline loops: CDR1 MGHRA, CDR2 YSYEKL. CDR3 size: 13 residues. DNA of the CDR3: TGCGCCAGCCAAGGAGGGTCCACAGATACGCAGTATTTT. It is translated as CASQGGSTDTQYF.

This chain uses TRBV10-3 with TRBJ2-3; 11 nucleotides match TRBD2. The CDR3 sequence is 17 residues long. Germline CDR1 is ENHRY and CDR2 is SYGVKD. V gave up 5 bases and J gave up 5 bases; unmatched junction bases: 12. CDR3 protein: CAISSDVETSGGDTQYF. The DNA for the CDR3 is TGTGCCATCAGTTCGGACGTGGAAACTAGCGGGGGAGATACGCAGTATTTT.

J is TRBJ2-3 and V is TRBV19; 9 nucleotides line up with TRBD2. There are 17 residues in the CDR3. Trimming at V came to 6 bases and at J to 2 bases, leaving 12 bases not matched to a gene. In germline, CDR1 is LNHDA, CDR2 SQIVND (reference sequence). The CDR3 coding sequence is TGTGCCAGTAGGGACCGGGGGAGCGGGGGGTCCACAGATACGCAGTATTTT. It codes for CASRDRGSGGSTDTQYF.

V is TRBV12-3 or TRBV12-4 and J is TRBJ1-1, with no clear D. V was trimmed by 3 bases and J by 6 bases, leaving 5 bases between them. The CDR3 loop spans 11 amino acids. This chain's CDR3 is CASSFRSEAFF. DNA for the CDR3: TGTGCCAGCAGTTTTCGTTCTGAAGCTTTCTTT.

The chain uses TRBV6-5 and TRBJ1-6; no firm D call. Trimming left V 2 bases short and J 4 bases short, with 6 bases between. This CDR3 region has 14 residues. Germline assignment: CDR1 MNHEY and CDR2 SVGAGI. CDR3 nucleotide sequence: TGTGCCAGCAGTTACGAGTCTTATAATTCACCCCTCCACTTT. It codes for CASSYESYNSPLHF.

The chain recombines TRBV19 with TRBJ2-1, with 8 bases identical to TRBD1. The CDR3 is 15 residues long. Unmatched junction bases numbered 8, after V lost 3 bases and J lost 7 bases. CDR1 LNHDA and CDR2 SQIVND come from the germline V gene (reference sequence). CDR3 coding DNA: TGTGCCAGTAGTATCGACAGGGGCGGTGGGAATGAGCAGTTCTTC. The encoded protein is CASSIDRGGGNEQFF.